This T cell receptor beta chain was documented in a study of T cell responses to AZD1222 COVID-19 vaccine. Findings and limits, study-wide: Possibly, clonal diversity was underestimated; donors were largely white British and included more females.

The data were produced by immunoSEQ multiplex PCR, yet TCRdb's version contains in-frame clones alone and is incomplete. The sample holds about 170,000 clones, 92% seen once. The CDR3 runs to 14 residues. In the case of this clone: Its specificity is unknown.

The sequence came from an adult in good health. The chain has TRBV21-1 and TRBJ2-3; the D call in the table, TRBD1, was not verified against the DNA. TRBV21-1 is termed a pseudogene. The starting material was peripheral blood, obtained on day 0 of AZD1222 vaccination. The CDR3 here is CASSRKGATDTQYF. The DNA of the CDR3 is TGTGCCAGCAGCAGAAAGGGGGCCACAGATACGCAGTATTTT.